These 2 T cell receptor beta chains originate from one sample sequenced in a study of human T cells and chemical hapten exposure. TCRdb reprocessed the RACE reads via MiXCR and lists one record per CDR3 protein. The sample carries approximately 52,000 distinct CDR3 sequences, approximately 11% recorded once. Described time point: patch test 1, 2 weeks after DPC sensitization. Specified treatment: therapeutic diphenylcyclopropenone sensitization with weekly scalp DPC. Blood, whole and unfractionated, served as the source for total RNA extraction. The specimen comprised whole blood, sampled in connection with sensitization to the hapten diphenylcyclopropenone (DPC). Every receptor here comes from a woman aged 40 to 50 with alopecia areata. Some clones in this sample may be carry-over from other donors' samples.

This clonotype has only a few counts. This chain links TRBV28 with TRBJ2-3, with TRBD2 matching over 7 bases. CDR1 and CDR2 (germline): MDHEN, SYDVKM. The CDR3 sequence is 15 residues long. Trimming cost V 4 bases and J 2 bases; bases outside gene matches: 6. The CDR3 loop is CASSSTSDYTDTQYF. CDR3 bases: TGTGCCAGCAGTTCTACTAGCGACTACACAGATACGCAGTATTTT.

The chain employs TRBV20-1 and TRBJ2-3; TRBD1 matches 9 bases. The CDR3 totals 17 residues. In germline, CDR1 is DFQATT, CDR2 SNEGSKA (reference sequence). The V gene end was trimmed by 3 bases and the J gene end by 1 base; junction bases not matched to a gene: 11. The CDR3 protein is CSARGTGIPGGTDTQYF. CDR3 nucleotide sequence: TGCAGTGCTAGGGGGACAGGGATCCCCGGGGGCACAGATACGCAGTATTTT.